The 5 T cell receptor beta chains reported below all come from one sample, sequenced in a study of T-cell memory formation after mild COVID-19. TCRdb reanalysed the 5' RACE reads using MiXCR and keeps one entry per CDR3 protein. The sample contains a few hundred thousand distinct CDR3 sequences, over 15% of which appear only once. Sequencing used PBMCs or a T cell subset sorted from them (not recorded which). The receptors stem from a man aged 18 to 30 who had mild COVID-19 (a few samples of this study predate the infection). Cell type and time point are not known.

The V gene is TRBV5-1, the J gene TRBJ2-5, with D perhaps matching TRBD2 (6 bases). CDR3 size: 14 residues. CDR1 and CDR2 (germline): SGHRS, YFSETQ. Trimming pared 3 bases from V and 4 bases from J, leaving 13 bases between. The CDR3 spells CASSWDFVGETQYF. CDR3 nucleotides: TGCGCCAGCAGCTGGGACTTCGTGGGAGAGACCCAGTACTTC.

The chain employs TRBV10-3 and TRBJ2-3; 10 bases fit TRBD1. Germline V gene lookup returns CDR1 ENHRY and CDR2 SYGVKD. The CDR3 is 16 residues long. Trimming at V came to 0 bases and at J to 2 bases, leaving 2 bases not matched to a gene. In nucleotides, the CDR3 is TGTGCCATCAGTGAGTCGGGGACAGGGGCCACAGATACGCAGTATTTT. This gives the protein CAISESGTGATDTQYF.

The V gene is TRBV28, the J gene TRBJ1-1; the D gene is possibly TRBD1 (6 bases). The CDR3 contains 15 residues. Germline values: CDR1 MDHEN, CDR2 SYDVKM. The germline V and J ends were trimmed by 6 bases and 1 base, with 15 bases remaining between them. In DNA, the CDR3 is TGTGCCAGCAGCCCCGGCGGACAGAAGAACACTGAAGCTTTCTTT. It specifies CASSPGGQKNTEAFF. The whole variable domain, filled in from reference TRBV28 and TRBJ1-1, reads DVKVTQSSRYLVKRTGEKVFLECVQDMDHENMFWYRQDPGLGLRLIYFSYDVKMKEKGDIPEGYSVSREKKERFSLILESASTNQTSMYLCASSPGGQKNTEAFFGQGTRLTVV.

This rearrangement joins TRBV12-3 or TRBV12-4 to TRBJ2-3, with a weak D call TRBD2 (7 bases). CDR3 size: 16 residues. V was pared by 7 bases and J by 2 bases, with 19 bases between. The CDR3 nucleotides read TGTGCCAGCACCGTGGGGGGGCCAGGGGACACAGATACGCAGTATTTT. Amino acids: CASTVGGPGDTDTQYF.

V is TRBV11-2 and J is TRBJ2-1; 12 nucleotides match TRBD1. The CDR3 contains 18 residues. Germline V gene lookup returns CDR1 SGHAT and CDR2 FQNNGV. With V trimmed by 1 base and J by 2 bases, 6 bases remained unmatched. CDR3: CASSLAPGTGGPYNEQFF. The DNA for the CDR3 is TGTGCCAGCAGCTTAGCACCCGGGACAGGGGGCCCCTACAATGAGCAGTTCTTC.